The 28 T cell receptor beta chains presented below share a single source sample, sequenced in a study. TCRdb re-called the reads with MiXCR, one entry per CDR3 protein. This sample carries 4,000 to 4,500 distinct CDR3 sequences, about 10% of them seen once, and the ten largest clones take around an eighth. Specimen: CD4+ T cells from synovial fluid. Receptor source: a human donor with rheumatoid arthritis.

This clonotype is classed as medium-sized. This chain links TRBV9 with TRBJ2-1; tentatively, D is TRBD2 (5 bases). In germline, CDR1 is SGDLS, CDR2 YYNGEE. Trimming pared 0 bases from V and 6 bases from J, leaving 10 bases between. The CDR3 sequence is 14 residues long. CDR3 loop: CASSVDLAINEQFF. The CDR3 region has the DNA TGTGCCAGCAGCGTAGACCTAGCTATCAATGAGCAGTTCTTC.

The CDR3 DNA reads TGTGCCAGCAGTTACTCGATTTTCGGGACAGGGAATTACGAGCAGTACTTC. Translation: CASSYSIFGTGNYEQYF. The genes are TRBV6-5 and TRBJ2-7; 9 bases agree with TRBD1. Germline CDR1 and CDR2: MNHEY and SVGAGI. Losses at the gene ends were 0 bases for V and 4 bases for J; bases not matched to a gene: 10. CDR3 length: 17 residues.

This clonotype is medium-sized by share. V usage is TRBV18 and J usage is TRBJ2-7, with D perhaps matching TRBD1 (7 bases). From germline, CDR1 is KGHSH and CDR2 LQKENI. The CDR3 is 16 residues long. The V end was cut by 4 bases, the J end by 0 bases, with 16 bases between. This chain's CDR3 is CASSLMEGQTSYEQYF. For the CDR3, the DNA is TGTGCCAGCTCACTAATGGAGGGACAGACCTCCTACGAGCAGTACTTC.

Details on this clonotype: A far larger clone is one nucleotide away, so this likely arose from a read error. The CDR3 coding sequence is TGTGCCAGCAGTGAAGGACTAGCGGGGATCACCGGGGAGCTGTATTTT. This sequence encodes CASSEGLAGITGELYF. V gene TRBV6-1 combines with J gene TRBJ2-3; 11 bases map to TRBD2. The CDR3 sequence is 16 residues long. Germline lookup yields CDR1 MNHNS and CDR2 SASEGT. The trim removed 1 base at V and 14 bases at J, leaving 14 bases unmatched.

The chain uses TRBV12-3 or TRBV12-4 and TRBJ2-3, with 10 bases identical to TRBD2. The junction had 10 bases not matched to a gene; V was cut back by 6 bases and J by 4 bases. The CDR3 consists of 16 residues. The CDR3 is CASSIEAGGGADTQYF. CDR3 DNA: TGTGCCAGCAGCATCGAAGCGGGAGGGGGGGCAGATACGCAGTATTTT.

This clonotype was observed a few times. V and J are TRBV7-8 and TRBJ2-3, with 13 positions matching TRBD2. Losses at the gene ends were 4 bases for V and 6 bases for J; bases not matched to a gene: 16. Germline V gives CDR1 SGHVS, CDR2 FQNEAQ. This CDR3 spans 19 amino acids. CDR3 residues: CASSSTRILAGGPGDTQYF. CDR3 DNA sequence: TGTGCCAGCAGCTCGACCCGCATACTAGCGGGAGGGCCAGGGGATACGCAGTATTTT. Full variable domain (remainder filled in from reference TRBV7-8 and TRBJ2-3): GAGVSQSPRYKVAKRGQDVALRCDPISGHVSLFWYQQALGQGPEFLTYFQNEAQLDKSGLPSDRFFAERPEGSVSTLKIQRTQQEDSAVYLCASSSTRILAGGPGDTQYFGPGTRLTVL.

The chain links TRBV6-6 to TRBJ2-7, with 9 bases aligning to TRBD1. The CDR3 has 15 amino acids. The germline V gene encodes CDR1 MNHNY and CDR2 SVGAGI (reference sequence). The V and J ends lost 10 bases and 0 bases, in that order; junction bases with no gene match: 10. The CDR3: CANRPGTGSSYEQYF. CDR3 coding DNA: TGTGCCAACAGGCCAGGGACAGGGAGCTCCTACGAGCAGTACTTC.

This clonotype is medium-sized in the sample. This chain uses TRBV6-2 or TRBV6-3 with TRBJ2-1, with D uncertain. The germline gives CDR1 MNHEY, CDR2 SVGEGT. The CDR3 runs 15 residues. The V end was cut by 0 bases, the J end by 4 bases, with 10 bases between. Here the CDR3 reads CASSYSTPTYNEQFF. CDR3 sequence (DNA): TGTGCCAGCAGTTACTCCACCCCCACTTACAATGAGCAGTTCTTC.

This clonotype was recorded many times. The J gene is TRBJ2-5, the V gene TRBV12-3 or TRBV12-4, with D uncertain. CDR3 length: 11 amino acids. Trimming took off 5 bases at V and 5 bases at J, with 6 bases between the two ends. This chain's CDR3 is CASSVGETQYF. Written as DNA, the CDR3 is TGTGCCAGCAGTGTCGGGGAGACCCAGTACTTC.

By sample fraction, this clonotype is medium-sized (0.01 to 0.1%). The rearrangement links TRBV20-1 to TRBJ2-3, with 7 bases lining up with TRBD1. The CDR3 runs 14 residues. Germline loops: CDR1 DFQATT, CDR2 SNEGSKA (reference sequence). The ends lost 5 bases at V and 3 bases at J; junction bases unmatched: 8. Written as DNA, the CDR3 is TGCAGTGCTTTACAGGGGATTGGGACAGATACGCAGTATTTT. Translating gives CSALQGIGTDTQYF.

The sample holds a few counts of this clonotype. The CDR3 nucleotides are TGTGCCAGCAGTTACTCAGGCGGCGACAGTGCCCAAAGACCACTAGCCAAAAACATTCAGTACTTC. Translating gives CASSYSGGDSAQRPLAKNIQYF. The chain uses TRBV6-6 and TRBJ2-4; TRBD1 is a possible D gene (5 bases). Germline CDR1 reads MNHNY; CDR2 reads SVGAGI (reference sequence). V shed 0 bases and J shed 0 bases, with 27 bases lying between them. The CDR3 contains 22 residues.

This clonotype was counted between two and nine times. The chain couples TRBV10-3 to TRBJ2-2; 7 nucleotides agree with TRBD1. The CDR3 covers 15 residues. Germline-derived CDR1 and CDR2 are ENHRY and SYGVKD. With 4 bases clipped from V and 0 bases from J, the junction kept 2 bases outside the gene matches. In nucleotides, the CDR3 is TGTGCCATCAGTGGCCAGGGGGCGAACACCGGGGAGCTGTTTTTT. Protein: CAISGQGANTGELFF.

Ten or more counts support this clonotype. V and J are TRBV30 and TRBJ2-1; D is undetermined. CDR1 GTSNPN and CDR2 SVGIG come from the germline V gene (reference sequence). Deletions cut 0 bases from V and 0 bases from J, with 12 bases between. This CDR3 has 16 residues. Written as DNA, the CDR3 is TGTGCCTGGAGTGTACCGAACACTTTCTCCTACAATGAGCAGTTCTTC. It translates to CAWSVPNTFSYNEQFF.

This clonotype was seen ten or more times. V is TRBV20-1 and J is TRBJ2-7; no clear D. This CDR3 region has 15 residues. Germline CDR1 reads DFQATT; CDR2 reads SNEGSKA (reference sequence). Trimming took off 0 bases at V and 3 bases at J, with 15 bases between the two ends. The CDR3 DNA reads TGCAGTGCTAGAGATCGGAGTAAGAACCTCTACGAGCAGTACTTC. Translation: CSARDRSKNLYEQYF.

This clonotype was detected ten times or more. CDR3 residues: CSVEPRQETQYF. The DNA for the CDR3 is TGCAGCGTTGAACCCAGGCAAGAGACCCAGTACTTC. The rearrangement joins TRBV29-1 to TRBJ2-5; D is unresolved. The germline V and J ends were trimmed by 2 bases and 2 bases, with 6 bases remaining between them. The CDR3 runs to 12 residues. Germline loops: CDR1 SQVTM, CDR2 ANQGSEA.

The CDR3 sequence is CASSLGTNNEQFF. The CDR3 DNA sequence: TGTGCCAGCAGCTTAGGCACCAACAATGAGCAGTTCTTC. This chain links TRBV11-3 with TRBJ2-1, with D unresolved. This CDR3 has 13 residues. V gave up 1 base and J gave up 5 bases, with 6 bases separating them. Per germline, CDR1 SGHNT and CDR2 YENEEA.

The sample holds many counts of this clonotype. The chain couples TRBV20-1 to TRBJ2-1, with 8 bases identical to TRBD2. The CDR3 runs to 17 residues. The ends lost 0 bases at V and 0 bases at J; junction bases unmatched: 7. Looked up from germline, CDR1 is DFQATT and CDR2 is SNEGSKA (reference sequence). The CDR3 DNA follows: TGCAGTGCTAGAGATCTTACTAGCGGTGGCTCCTACAATGAGCAGTTCTTC. It codes for CSARDLTSGGSYNEQFF.

The sample holds many counts of this clonotype. The chain uses TRBV19 and TRBJ1-6, with a weak D call TRBD1 (6 bases). From germline, CDR1 is LNHDA and CDR2 SQIVND (reference sequence). The CDR3 is made up of 16 amino acids. V was trimmed by 5 bases and J by 14 bases, leaving 25 bases between them. This CDR3 reads CASSPNPRTAVPALHF. The CDR3 DNA sequence: TGTGCCAGTAGTCCGAATCCTCGGACAGCGGTTCCGGCCCTCCACTTT.

This clonotype is labeled as medium-sized (0.01 to 0.1%). V gene TRBV4-3 combines with J gene TRBJ1-2; TRBD1 matches 10 bases. Germline V gene sequence: CDR1 LGHNA, CDR2 YSLEER. V lost 3 bases and J lost 6; bases outside the gene matches: 10. The CDR3 runs 16 residues. The CDR3 DNA reads as TGCGCCAGCAGCCAGGAGGGATCTGACAGGGGGCATGGCTACACCTTC. Translating it yields CASSQEGSDRGHGYTF.

By proportion, this clonotype is medium-sized. The rearrangement links TRBV5-1 to TRBJ2-1, with D possibly matching TRBD2 (5 bases). The germline V gene encodes CDR1 SGHRS and CDR2 YFSETQ. This CDR3 contains 14 residues. Deletions cut 0 bases from V and 3 bases from J, with 7 bases between. In DNA form, the CDR3 reads TGCGCCAGCAGCTTGGGGACTGACTACAATGAGCAGTTCTTC. It specifies CASSLGTDYNEQFF.

For this clonotype: Being one base from a much bigger clone, this may be a read error. This chain connects TRBV20-1 to TRBJ2-2; 10 bases line up with TRBD2. The germline CDR1 and CDR2 sequences are DFQATT and SNEGSKA (reference sequence). This CDR3 region has 19 residues. CDR3 sequence reads: CSATDLLGLATANTGELVF. The CDR3 coding sequence is TGCAGTGCTACAGACCTCCTGGGACTAGCGACCGCGAACACCGGGGAGCTGGTTTTT.

In this sample, this clonotype turned up many times. The rearrangement links TRBV20-1 to TRBJ2-5; D is ambiguous. V gave up 3 bases and J gave up 2 bases, with 1 base separating them. CDR3 size: 10 residues. Germline V lookup: CDR1 DFQATT, CDR2 SNEGSKA (reference sequence). CDR3 sequence (DNA): TGCAGTGCTAGGCAAGAGACCCAGTACTTC. Amino acids: CSARQETQYF.

Relative to its sample, this clonotype is medium-sized (0.01 to 0.1%). The rearrangement uses TRBV4-3 and TRBJ2-5; D not resolved. The CDR3 sequence is 15 residues long. Germline V gene sequence: CDR1 LGHNA, CDR2 YSLEER. With 0 bases removed from V and 3 bases from J, the gap between germline ends came to 11 bases. The CDR3 DNA follows: TGCGCCAGCAGCCAAGAGCGGTTTGGGGAAGAGACCCAGTACTTC. Its translation is CASSQERFGEETQYF.

Many counts were recorded for this clonotype. This chain links TRBV11-2 with TRBJ2-6; D remains unclear. V was cut by 1 base and J by 0 bases, with 10 bases left in between. Germline V gene sequence: CDR1 SGHAT, CDR2 FQNNGV. CDR3 size: 17 residues. The CDR3 sequence is CASSLGLLDSGANVLTF. CDR3 sequence (DNA): TGTGCCAGCAGCTTAGGCTTGCTAGACTCTGGGGCCAACGTCCTGACTTTC.

By its share, this clonotype is medium-sized (0.01 to 0.1%). The genes are TRBV5-1 and TRBJ2-7, with D hard to call. This CDR3 has 11 amino acids. Germline CDR1 is SGHRS and CDR2 is YFSETQ. The V end was cut by 0 bases, the J end by 8 bases, with 6 bases between. The CDR3 DNA reads as TGCGCCAGCAGCTTGGATATGAAGCAGTACTTC. As protein: CASSLDMKQYF. Full variable domain (missing parts from reference TRBV5-1 and TRBJ2-7): KAGVTQTPRYLIKTRGQQVTLSCSPISGHRSVSWYQQTPGQGLQFLFEYFSETQRNKGNFPGRFSGRQFSNSRSEMNVSTLELGDSALYLCASSLDMKQYFGPGTRLTVT.

Sample share makes this clonotype medium-sized. The chain uses TRBV5-4 and TRBJ2-3; D remains ambiguous. Per germline, CDR1 SGHNT and CDR2 YYREEE (reference sequence). The CDR3 extends over 14 amino acids. Trimming removed 5 bases at V and 0 bases at J, with 10 bases between. CDR3 bases: TGTGCCAGCAGATCTGGGCGAAGCACAGATACGCAGTATTTT. This gives the protein CASRSGRSTDTQYF.

This chain connects TRBV28 to TRBJ1-1; the D is unclear. V dropped 8 bases and J dropped 0 bases, with 4 bases sitting between them. CDR3 length: 11 amino acids. Germline V gene sequence: CDR1 MDHEN, CDR2 SYDVKM. CDR3 DNA: TGTGCCAGCCAGATGAACACTGAAGCTTTCTTT. Amino acids: CASQMNTEAFF.

By share of the sample, this clonotype is medium-sized (0.01 to 0.1%). The rearrangement uses TRBV20-1 and TRBJ2-7; possibly TRBD1 or TRBD2 for D (5 bases each). The CDR3 loop spans 17 amino acids. The V gene's germline CDR1 is DFQATT and CDR2 SNEGSKA (reference sequence). Trimming removed 5 bases at V and 3 bases at J, with 26 bases between. CDR3 protein: CSAHKMGAGTLVYEQYF. The CDR3 DNA sequence: TGCAGTGCTCATAAAATGGGAGCCGGGACGCTAGTCTACGAGCAGTACTTC.